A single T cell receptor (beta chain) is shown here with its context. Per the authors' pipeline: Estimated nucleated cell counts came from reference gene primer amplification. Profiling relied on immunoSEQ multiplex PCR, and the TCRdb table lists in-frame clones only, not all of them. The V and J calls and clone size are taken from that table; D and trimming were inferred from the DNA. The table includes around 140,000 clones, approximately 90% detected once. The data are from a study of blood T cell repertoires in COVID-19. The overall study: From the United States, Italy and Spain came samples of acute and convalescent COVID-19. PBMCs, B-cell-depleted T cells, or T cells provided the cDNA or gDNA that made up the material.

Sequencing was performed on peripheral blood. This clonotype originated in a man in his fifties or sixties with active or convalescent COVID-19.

DNA of the CDR3: TGTGCCAGCAGCTCAGCCTTCATAGCGGGATCGAACACCGGGGAGCTGTTTTTT. Amino acids: CASSSAFIAGSNTGELFF. The genes are TRBV7-9 and TRBJ2-2; 8 bases are a match to TRBD2. J was trimmed by 0 bases and V by 4 bases; bases with no gene match: 10. Germline loops: CDR1 SEHNR, CDR2 FQNEAQ (reference sequence). This CDR3 is 18 amino acids long.